The next 8 T cell receptor delta chains were all read from a single sample in a study of γδ T cells in repeated Plasmodium falciparum infection. TCRdb re-analyzed the multiplex PCR reads via CATT. The data show roughly 93,000 delta-chain clones, almost 1.5% seen once. Bulk repertoires came from Vgamma9/Vdelta2+ or Vdelta2-negative gammadelta T cells flow-sorted from PBMC. The specimen was gamma-delta T cells from blood. All receptors come from a pool of human donors (malaria-infected and uninfected, not separated).

A note on this clone: A far more abundant clone sits one base away, making this likely a read error. Other DNA sequences of this sample code for an identical CDR3. Written as DNA, the CDR3 is TGTGCTCTTGGGGACTATCTTGCCTCTCACACTGATAAACTCATCTTT. Amino acid sequence: CALGDYLASHTDKLIF. The chain couples TRDV1 to TRDJ1; no clear D gene. As TCRdb names no J gene, one was assigned here on the basis of a DNA match to germline. The germline CDR1 and CDR2 sequences are TSWWSYY and QGS. This CDR3 has 16 residues.

The CDR3 DNA reads TGTGCTCTTGGGGAACTAGCTCGTACTGGGGGATACGCGCTCTACACCGATAAACTCATCTTT. It codes for CALGELARTGGYALYTDKLIF. V gene TRDV1 combines with J gene TRDJ1; 13 bases align to TRDD3. The J gene is not listed in TCRdb, so it was assigned here from a DNA match to germline. The V segment lost 0 bases and the J segment 0 bases; nucleotides outside the gene matches: 13. The CDR3 contains 21 residues. Looked up from germline, CDR1 is TSWWSYY and CDR2 is QGS.

The J gene is uncalled and the V gene is TRDV1. The CDR3 contains 11 residues. Germline V CDR1 and CDR2: TSWWSYY, QGS. Here the CDR3 reads CALGELDRAFF. The CDR3 coding sequence is TGTGCTCTTGGGGAACTTGATCGAGCCTTCTTT.

This clone showed up just a few times. This probably arose from a read error, given a far larger clone one base away. The sample carries other DNA sequences with the same CDR3. J is TRDJ1 and V is TRDV1; the match to TRDD2 covers 9 bases. TCRdb is silent on the J gene; assignment here came from matching the DNA to germline. CDR1 is TSWWSYY and CDR2 is QGS in the germline V gene. This CDR3 region has 22 residues. V was pared by 5 bases and J by 0 bases, with 25 bases of the junction left unmatched. Written as DNA, the CDR3 is TGTGCTCTTGGGAACCTTCCTACAACGGTGGTGGGGGACACCGAGTACACCGATAAACTCATCTTT. It encodes CALGNLPTTVVGDTEYTDKLIF.

For this clone: The amino acid sequence in TCRdb belongs to a much larger clone and departs from this DNA's translation at residue 9, likely a sequencing read error; the sequence shown is translated from the DNA. V and J are TRDV2 and TRDJ1; 8 nucleotides agree with TRDD3. TCRdb gives no J gene; it was assigned here by matching the DNA to germline. The germline CDR1 and CDR2 sequences are GEAIGNYY and EKD. CDR3 length: 15 residues. After removal of 3 bases from V and 1 base from J, the junction contained 6 bases not matched to a gene. DNA of the CDR3: TGTGCCTGTGACGGGGCTGGGGGACGCACCGATAAACTCATCTTT. Protein: CACDGAGGRTDKLIF.

This clone has only a few counts. The translation of this DNA and the TCRdb protein of a much larger clone differ at residues 4 and 5, probably owing to a read error; the protein shown here is translated from the DNA. V is TRDV1 and J is TRDJ1; D unresolved. The V gene lost 7 bases and the J gene lost 4 bases, with 22 bases spanning the gap. Germline loops: CDR1 TSWWSYY, CDR2 QGS. The CDR3 totals 16 residues. The CDR3 spells CALVCTSPPTNDKLIF. In nucleotides, the CDR3 is TGTGCTCTTGTGTGTACTTCTCCACCAACCAACGATAAACTCATCTTT.

About this clone itself: For this DNA, TCRdb reports the protein of a much larger clone, which diverges at residue 12, most likely from a read error; the protein presented here is translated directly from the DNA. The chain carries TRDV1 and TRDJ1, with TRDD3 as a possible D gene (6 bases). V lost 4 bases and J 3 bases, leaving 21 bases between the germline ends. In germline, CDR1 is TSWWSYY, CDR2 QGS. The CDR3 sequence is 17 residues long. The DNA of the CDR3 is TGTGCTCTTGGGGGGTCCTTGGGGGCCTCGTACGCCGATAAACTCATCTTT. It encodes CALGGSLGASYADKLIF.

This clone occurred many times. Other DNA sequences in the same sample also yield this CDR3. The chain is built from TRDV3 and TRDJ1; no clear D. The V gene's germline CDR1 is TVYSNPD and CDR2 GDNSRS (reference sequence). CDR3 length: 17 amino acids. The V and J ends lost 4 bases and 0 bases respectively, with 24 bases between them. The CDR3 nucleotides are TGTGCCTCCAAGGCCTCTCCCTCCTCCCATTACACCGATAAACTCATCTTT. Protein product: CASKASPSSHYTDKLIF.